Here is one T cell receptor beta chain with its context. Template material for amplifying TCR beta CDR3 regions consisted of RNA transcripts. The HTBI set primed first-round TCR CDR3 RT-PCR. Each CDR3 protein is one row after TCRdb ran MiXCR on the multiplex PCR reads. The data show almost 600,000 distinct CDR3 sequences, about 43% seen once. This CDR3 comprises 14 residues. CDR1 SGHVS and CDR2 FQNEAQ come from the germline V gene. The ends were cut back, 3 bases at V and 4 bases at J, with 7 bases in the middle. This sample was taken from a study of T cells in Graves' hyperthyroidism and ophthalmopathy.

The V gene is TRBV7-8, the J gene TRBJ2-6, with D uncertain. The TCR originated in a woman aged 18-29 years with Graves' hyperthyroidism. The specimen was peripheral blood or thyroid tissue (not recorded which). The CDR3 region has the DNA TGTGCCAGCAGCTTGCCGACAGGGGCCAACGTCCTGACTTTC. Translated: CASSLPTGANVLTF.